This T cell receptor beta chain is from a study of T cells expressing NK-cell markers (dated by TCRdb to the early 2020s). For context, the study as a whole: In sorted CD3+CD56+NKG2C+, CD3+CD56+NKG2C- and CD3+CD56-NKG2C+ T-cell subsets from about eight donors, TCR beta-chain repertoires were profiled. Libraries were sequenced as 2 x 150 bp reads on Illumina HiSeq 2000/2500, MiSeq or NextSeq. The study sequenced eight donors, all healthy volunteers chosen at random: three men and five women. Among the eight sequenced donors, seven were HCMV-seropositive and one was HCMV-seronegative.

Looking up the germline V gene (reference sequence) yields CDR1 LNHDA and CDR2 SQIVND. Reading from cysteine to phenylalanine, the CDR3 counts 15 amino acids. A DNA sequence was not provided. The paper as a whole reports these results and caveats: Whether the expanded NKG2C-expressing T cell clones were specific for HCMV antigens was left unclear. Those dominant clonotypes were again the most abundant among CD3+CD56-NKG2C+ cells in a handful of donors, at about 28.3-60.1%. In six donors, the dominant CD3+CD56+NKG2C+ clonotypes were among the top 10 CD8+ clonotypes and accounted for about 1.0-7.5% of CD8+ T cells.

This clonotype is hyperexpanded (1% or more) on the basis of its frequency; no count is available. Its target antigen remains unknown. Sequencing used an Illumina HiSeq 2000. The TCR beta cDNA libraries were made using 5'RACE template switching, a step that added both a universal primer site and unique molecular identifiers. cDNA synthesis was primed from the TCR beta constant segment and was followed by two successive PCR amplification steps. The source study handled its data this way. Reads were demultiplexed and grouped by UMI with MIGEC, and clonotypes were assembled and quantified with MiTCR. To remove erroneous sequences, TCR cDNA sequences were retained only when supported by two or more reads. The tcR package was used for downstream repertoire analysis, with clonotypes matched between fractions based on CDR3 nucleotide sequence plus V segment. VDJmatch was used to annotate antigen specificity against VDJdb, with one amino acid substitution in CDR3 permitted. TCRdb reprocessed the reads, so every CDR3 protein sequence counts as one entry and DNA is not shown. TCRdb, not the authors, supplied the V and J calls. The sample table holds about 670 distinct CDR3 sequences. Jointly, the top ten make up roughly 20% of the sample.

To determine HCMV serostatus, a commercial ELISA kit was used to detect HCMV-specific IgG in serum. Ficoll density gradient centrifugation was used to isolate peripheral blood mononuclear cells from blood. The sequencing input was blood T cells: a sorted CD56 or NKG2C T cell subset, CD4+ or CD8+ T cells, or bulk PBMC T cells (not recorded which). Here the chain combines TRBV19 and TRBJ2-2; TCRdb calls TRBD2, which cannot be checked without DNA. The source is a woman aged 18-69 years in good health. The CDR3 reads CASRTLAGDTGELFF.